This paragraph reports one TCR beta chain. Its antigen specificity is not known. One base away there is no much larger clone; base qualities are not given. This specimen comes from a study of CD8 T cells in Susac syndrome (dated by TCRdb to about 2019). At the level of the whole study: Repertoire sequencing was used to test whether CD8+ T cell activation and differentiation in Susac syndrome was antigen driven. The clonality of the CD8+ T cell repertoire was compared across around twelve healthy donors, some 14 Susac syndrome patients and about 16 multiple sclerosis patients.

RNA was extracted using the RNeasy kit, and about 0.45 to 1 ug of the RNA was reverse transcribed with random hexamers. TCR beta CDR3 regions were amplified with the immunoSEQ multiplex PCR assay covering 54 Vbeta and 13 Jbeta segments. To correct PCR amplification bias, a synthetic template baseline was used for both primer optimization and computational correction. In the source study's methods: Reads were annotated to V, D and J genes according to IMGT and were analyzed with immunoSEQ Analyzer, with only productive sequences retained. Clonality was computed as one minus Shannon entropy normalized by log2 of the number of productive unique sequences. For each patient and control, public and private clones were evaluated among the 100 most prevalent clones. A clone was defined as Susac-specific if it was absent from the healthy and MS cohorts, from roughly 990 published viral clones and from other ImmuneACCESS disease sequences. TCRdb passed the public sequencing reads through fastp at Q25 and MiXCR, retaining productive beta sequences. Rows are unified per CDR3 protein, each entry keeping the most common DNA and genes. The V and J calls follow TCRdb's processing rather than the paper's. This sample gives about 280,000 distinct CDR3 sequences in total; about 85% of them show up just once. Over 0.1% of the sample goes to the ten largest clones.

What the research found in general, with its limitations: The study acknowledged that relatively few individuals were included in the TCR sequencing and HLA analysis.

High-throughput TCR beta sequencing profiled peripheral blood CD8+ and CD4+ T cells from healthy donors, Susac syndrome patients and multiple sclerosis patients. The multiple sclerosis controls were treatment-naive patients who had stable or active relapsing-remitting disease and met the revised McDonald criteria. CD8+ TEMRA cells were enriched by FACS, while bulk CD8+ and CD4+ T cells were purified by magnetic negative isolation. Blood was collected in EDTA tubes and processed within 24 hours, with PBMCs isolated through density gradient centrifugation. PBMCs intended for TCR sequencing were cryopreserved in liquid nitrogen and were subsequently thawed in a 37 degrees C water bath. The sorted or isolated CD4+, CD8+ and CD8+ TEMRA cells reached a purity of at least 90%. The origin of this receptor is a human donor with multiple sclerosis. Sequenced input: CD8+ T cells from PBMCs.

The CDR3 reads as follows: CASSLVARGVAEAFF. The nucleotide sequence is TGTGCCAGCTCACTTGTGGCTCGAGGGGTGGCTGAAGCTTTCTTT. The chain couples TRBV18 to TRBJ1-1, with TRBD1 tentatively as D gene (5 bases match). CDR1 is given as KGHSH and CDR2 as LQKENI, both from the germline V gene. From the cysteine through the phenylalanine, the CDR3 covers 15 amino acids. Of all the DNA, just the CDR3 is kept, 45 bases in frame from base 1. V and J lose 4 bases and 6 bases, and a span of 18 bases separates them.